Listed below are T cell receptor beta chains from one sample, sequenced in a study of T cell responses to AZD1222 COVID-19 vaccine. Sequencing was performed with immunoSEQ multiplex PCR; in TCRdb, only in-frame clones are kept and a portion is missing. Among approximately 120,000 clones, 88% were seen once, and the ten largest hold roughly 13%. The sample in question was peripheral blood, obtained on day 0 of MenACWY control vaccination. Receptors were obtained from an adult in good health. Both conserved end residues are part of each CDR3. The order of the fields is J gene, clone size, CDR3 length, V gene, D gene, CDR3 DNA, CDR3 protein. A D gene is named only where the DNA matches it firmly. Some rows mark clone size as missing; the rest say once, few, many or name a class of expanded clone.

>TRBJ2-5|.|16|TRBV5-4|.
TGTGCCAGCAGCTTGGCTTCGTTTAGATCCCAAGAGACCCAGTACTTC
CASSLASFRSQETQYF
>TRBJ1-6|.|17|TRBV11-2|.
TGTGCCAGCAGCTTAGTAGGGGCCGGGCGCTATAATTCACCCCTCCACTTT
CASSLVGAGRYNSPLHF
>TRBJ2-1|.|15|TRBV27|TRBD2
TGTGCCAGCAGGTGGACTAGTCGGCAAATAGGCGAGCAGTTCTTC
CASRWTSRQIGEQFF
>TRBJ1-3|.|15|TRBV3-1/TRBV3-2|.
TGTGCCAGCAGCCAAGGTCTCCGGAGGGGAAACACCATATATTTT
CASSQGLRRGNTIYF
>TRBJ2-1|.|18|TRBV6-2/TRBV6-3|TRBD2
TGTGCCAGCAGTTACACCTTAGCGGGGGCCGATATTGACAATGAGCAGTTCTTC
CASSYTLAGADIDNEQFF
>TRBJ1-3|.|15|TRBV30|.
TGTGCCTGGAGGGCGGGGGCAGCCCTTGGAAACACCATATATTTT
CAWRAGAALGNTIYF
>TRBJ1-5|.|16|TRBV6-4|.
TGTGCCCGGGGCCCCTCCACTCAGGGGAGCAATCAGCCCCAGCATTTT
CARGPSTQGSNQPQHF
>TRBJ1-2|.|14|TRBV24-1|.
TGTGCCACCCAACCAAACGGACGGAACTATGGCTACACCTTC
CATQPNGRNYGYTF
>TRBJ1-2|.|18|TRBV6-2/TRBV6-3|.
TGTGCCAGCAGTTCATTGCCGCTACAGGATCTCTCCTCCTATGGCTACACCTTC
CASSSLPLQDLSSYGYTF
>TRBJ2-2|.|16|TRBV4-2|TRBD2
TGTGCCAGCAATTCAGAGGGACTAGCGGGGCCCGGGGAGCTGTTTTTT
CASNSEGLAGPGELFF
>TRBJ2-3|.|16|TRBV5-1|TRBD1
TGCGCCAGCAGCTTGGAGGGACAGAGTTTCACAGATACGCAGTATTTT
CASSLEGQSFTDTQYF
>TRBJ1-2|.|14|TRBV9|.
TGTGCCAGCAGCGCCTCAACAGGTCGCTATGGCTACACCTTC
CASSASTGRYGYTF
>TRBJ1-6|.|15|TRBV27|TRBD1
TGTGCCAGCTCAAGGACAGGGGGCTTGGATTCACCCCTCCACTTT
CASSRTGGLDSPLHF
>TRBJ2-3|.|14|TRBV30|.
TGTGCCTGGATCGGGGCAGATGGCACAGATACGCAGTATTTT
CAWIGADGTDTQYF
>TRBJ1-2|.|15|TRBV6-5|TRBD1
TGTGCCAGCAGTTCCCCGGGACAGACAAACTATGGCTACACCTTC
CASSSPGQTNYGYTF
>TRBJ1-4|.|15|TRBV5-1|TRBD1
TGCGCCAGCAGCCTGGACGGGACAGGGGGTGAAAAACTGTTTTTT
CASSLDGTGGEKLFF
>TRBJ1-2|.|15|TRBV4-3|TRBD1
TGCGCCAGCAGCCAAGACTACAGGGGTGGGTATGGCTACACCTTC
CASSQDYRGGYGYTF
>TRBJ1-5|.|16|TRBV7-2|.
TGTGCCAGCAGCCCTAGGGGCGTGGGTTCTAATCAGCCCCAGCATTTT
CASSPRGVGSNQPQHF
>TRBJ1-4|.|15|TRBV6-6|.
TGTGCCAGCAGTTACTCGATGGGCCCTAATGAAAAACTGTTTTTT
CASSYSMGPNEKLFF
>TRBJ2-3|few|18|TRBV5-4|TRBD2
TGTGCCAGCAGCTTTTTTAGCGGGAGGGCCCGGGGCACAGATACGCAGTATTTT
CASSFFSGRARGTDTQYF
>TRBJ1-5|few|13|TRBV28|.
TGTGCCAGCCACTTTAGGGTAGCGCAGCCCCAGCATTTT
CASHFRVAQPQHF
>TRBJ2-7|.|14|TRBV6-6|TRBD2
TGTGCCAGCAGGGTAGGGTTAGCGGGCTTCGAGCAGTACTTC
CASRVGLAGFEQYF
>TRBJ2-2|.|15|TRBV7-8|.
TGTGCCAGCAGCCCTAGGACAGCGAACACCGGGGAGCTGTTTTTT
CASSPRTANTGELFF
>TRBJ2-7|.|17|TRBV7-9|TRBD1
TGTGCCAGCAGCTTTTCACCGGGACAGGGGATCTCCTACGAGCAGTACTTC
CASSFSPGQGISYEQYF
>TRBJ2-7|.|14|TRBV4-3|.
TGCGCCAGCAGCCAAGACAGGGTCCCTCTCGAGCAGTACTTC
CASSQDRVPLEQYF
>TRBJ1-1|.|13|TRBV11-1|.
TGTGCCAGCAGCTCAGAGTTGAACACTGAAGCTTTCTTT
CASSSELNTEAFF
>TRBJ1-3|.|15|TRBV27|.
TGTGCCAGCAGTTTATCGGGCAGCTCTGGAAACACCATATATTTT
CASSLSGSSGNTIYF
>TRBJ1-1|.|14|TRBV30|TRBD1
TGTGCCTGGAGTCAGGGGGTAGTTCGGACTGAAGCTTTCTTT
CAWSQGVVRTEAFF
>TRBJ1-1|.|13|TRBV6-1|.
TGTGCCAGCAGTGAAAGGGGGAACACTGAAGCTTTCTTT
CASSERGNTEAFF
>TRBJ2-7|.|13|TRBV6-5|TRBD2
TGTGCCAGCAGGCTAGCGGACTCCTACGAGCAGTACTTC
CASRLADSYEQYF
>TRBJ2-7|.|15|TRBV14|TRBD1
TGTGCCAGCAGCCTTAGACAGGGGCTAGGCAACGAGCAGTACTTC
CASSLRQGLGNEQYF
>TRBJ1-2|.|13|TRBV28|.
TGTGCCAGCAACCCTAGTGGCAGGGACGGCTACACCTTC
CASNPSGRDGYTF
>TRBJ1-4|.|14|TRBV7-9|.
TGTGCCAGCAGCTTCGGGGGGGCTAATGAAAAACTGTTTTTT
CASSFGGANEKLFF
>TRBJ1-6|.|13|TRBV10-2|.
TGCGCCAGCAGTGCGGCGGGAAATTCACCCCTCCACTTT
CASSAAGNSPLHF
>TRBJ1-5|few|15|TRBV7-9|TRBD1
TGTGCCAGCAGCTTAGGGACAGGTACTAATCAGCCCCAGCATTTT
CASSLGTGTNQPQHF
>TRBJ2-2|.|14|TRBV28|.
TGTGCCAGCAGCCGGACAGTTGTAGCCGGGGAGCTGTTTTTT
CASSRTVVAGELFF
>TRBJ1-2|.|12|TRBV15|.
TGTGCCACCAGCGCCATTGCAGGAGGCTACACCTTC
CATSAIAGGYTF
>TRBJ1-1|.|12|TRBV12-3/TRBV12-4|.
TGTGCCAGCAGTCTGCCCGGAACTGAAGCTTTCTTT
CASSLPGTEAFF
>TRBJ2-1|.|16|TRBV7-3|.
TGTGCCAGCAGCTTAAAAATGGAGAGCGGCTACAATGAGCAGTTCTTC
CASSLKMESGYNEQFF
>TRBJ1-2|.|17|TRBV2|.
TGTGCCAGCAGTGAAAGGGCTTCAGGGCTTCTTAACTATGGCTACACCTTC
CASSERASGLLNYGYTF
>TRBJ2-5|.|13|TRBV6-5|.
TGTGCCAGCAGCCGGACGGGCTCGGAGACCCAGTACTTC
CASSRTGSETQYF
>TRBJ2-7|.|15|TRBV4-3|.
TGCGCCAGCAGCCTCATCCGAGCTCCCTCCTACGAGCAGTACTTC
CASSLIRAPSYEQYF
>TRBJ2-1|.|14|TRBV7-3|TRBD1
TGTGCCAGCAGCGCCCCGGGACAGTACAATGAGCAGTTCTTC
CASSAPGQYNEQFF
>TRBJ1-2|.|16|TRBV19|TRBD1
TGTGCCAGTAGGATGAACGAGGGACAGGGCAGCTATGGCTACACCTTC
CASRMNEGQGSYGYTF
>TRBJ2-7|once|13|TRBV28|.
TGTGCCAGCAATGCACATGGCACCTACGAGCAGTACTTC
CASNAHGTYEQYF
>TRBJ2-5|.|16|TRBV6-1|TRBD2
TGTGCCAGCAGTGAAGCAGGCGGGGGACGACAAGAGACCCAGTACTTC
CASSEAGGGRQETQYF
>TRBJ2-1|.|14|TRBV9|.
TGTGCCAGCAGCGTAGGCGGGGGCACCAATGAGCAGTTCTTC
CASSVGGGTNEQFF
>TRBJ1-6|.|17|TRBV9|.
TGTGCCAGCAGCGTAGGGATCTTGGGTTCTGGAGGTTCACCCCTCCACTTT
CASSVGILGSGGSPLHF
>TRBJ1-5|once|12|TRBV27|.
TGTGCCAGTGGAAACAGGGATCAGCCCCAGCATTTT
CASGNRDQPQHF
>TRBJ1-2|.|13|TRBV21-1|.
TGTGCCAGCCACCCGACGGAAGGATATGGCTACACCTTC
CASHPTEGYGYTF
>TRBJ2-2|.|21|TRBV19|TRBD1
TGTGCCAGTAGTATAGGTAGACTAAGGGGCAGGACAGGGATAAACACCGGGGAGCTGTTTTTT
CASSIGRLRGRTGINTGELFF
>TRBJ1-4|once|12|TRBV5-4|.
TGTGCCAGCAGCTTGGCTAATGAAAAACTGTTTTTT
CASSLANEKLFF
>TRBJ2-7|.|15|TRBV18|.
TGTGCCAGCTCACCCCGTGCAGGACAGCCCTACGAGCAGTACTTC
CASSPRAGQPYEQYF
>TRBJ1-2|.|14|TRBV14|.
TGTGCCAGCAGCCAAGATTTAATAGGGGCTGGCTACACCTTC
CASSQDLIGAGYTF
>TRBJ1-6|.|16|TRBV10-3|TRBD1
TGTGCCATCAGTGATTTCGGGACAGGGCCGCCGGGTCCCCTCCACTTT
CAISDFGTGPPGPLHF
>TRBJ2-7|.|15|TRBV11-1|.
TGTGCCAGCAGCCCCAAGAAGGGACAATCCTACGAGCAGTACTTC
CASSPKKGQSYEQYF
>TRBJ1-2|.|14|TRBV18|.
TGTGCCAGCTCACCGCTAGGGTCTAGAGGCGGCTACACCTTC
CASSPLGSRGGYTF